This T cell receptor beta chain stems from a study of blood T cell repertoires in COVID-19. Study-level background: COVID-19 samples, acute and convalescent, were from the United States, Italy and Spain. T cells, B-cell-depleted T cells, or PBMCs provided the cDNA or gDNA that served as material.

In the original analysis: Reference gene primer amplification yielded estimated nucleated cell counts. TCRdb's copy holds only in-frame clones and misses some; the assay was immunoSEQ multiplex PCR. For V, J and clone size, that table is used; D and trimming come from the DNA. This table has about 210,000 clones, around 85% appearing once. Looked up from germline, CDR1 is SNHLY and CDR2 is FYNNEI. V shed 11 bases and J shed 2 bases, with 24 bases lying between them. The CDR3 loop spans 17 amino acids. The sequence was obtained from a man aged 40-55 years with acute or convalescent COVID-19. Input material: peripheral blood. The chain carries TRBV2 and TRBJ2-2; weak D call: TRBD2 (6 bases). The CDR3 is CAVGGRGLSSNTGELFF. CDR3 bases: TGTGCCGTCGGGGGTCGGGGTTTGTCCTCTAACACCGGGGAGCTGTTTTTT.